A single sample is the source of the 15 T cell receptor beta chains below, sequenced in a study of CD8 T cells in ankylosing spondylitis. TCRdb itself ran the 5' RACE reads through MiXCR, one entry per CDR3 protein. The sample lists 200,000 to 300,000 distinct CDR3 sequences; under 12% were seen once. The specimen sequenced was blood, either unsorted or a sorted T cell fraction (not recorded which). These receptors came from a male donor with ankylosing spondylitis or in good health (not recorded which).

This clonotype was observed at least ten times. The V and J genes are TRBV20-1 and TRBJ2-1, with 11 positions matching TRBD2. There are 15 residues in the CDR3. The ends lost 2 bases at V and 3 bases at J; junction bases unmatched: 3. Germline values: CDR1 DFQATT, CDR2 SNEGSKA (reference sequence). CDR3 DNA sequence: TGCAGTGCTAGAAGTCTAGCGGGGGGCTACAATGAGCAGTTCTTC. It is translated as CSARSLAGGYNEQFF.

This clonotype has ten or more counts. CDR3 amino acids: CASSLEGGQSLYTGELFF. The CDR3 DNA is TGTGCCAGCAGCTTGGAGGGGGGGCAGAGCCTTTACACCGGGGAGCTGTTTTTT. The chain employs TRBV5-5 and TRBJ2-2, with D perhaps TRBD2 (7 bases). The CDR3 contains 18 residues. Germline V gene data show CDR1 as SGHKS and CDR2 as YYEKEE (reference sequence). The V and J ends lost 0 bases and 3 bases respectively, with 18 bases between them.

This clonotype was seen many times. The J gene is TRBJ2-3, the V gene TRBV14; TRBD1 or TRBD2 may be the D gene (6 bases each). The CDR3 covers 14 residues. Germline V gene data show CDR1 as SGHDN and CDR2 as FVKESK. The V end lost 3 bases, the J end lost 4 bases, and 11 bases lay between the germline ends. The CDR3 DNA reads as TGTGCCAGCAGCCAGGTCGGGGGCGCAGATACGCAGTATTTT. Residues: CASSQVGGADTQYF.

The gene calls are TRBV5-1 and TRBJ2-3, with unresolved D. The V gene lost 4 bases and the J gene lost 2 bases, with 11 bases spanning the gap. This CDR3 has 14 residues. CDR1 SGHRS and CDR2 YFSETQ come from the germline V gene. In nucleotides, the CDR3 is TGCGCCAGCAGCATTGGGCCCCCCACAGATACGCAGTATTTT. Translating it yields CASSIGPPTDTQYF.

The chain couples TRBV20-1 to TRBJ2-1, with D hard to call. Trimming took 3 bases from V and 8 from J, leaving 17 bases between them. The CDR3 consists of 14 residues. In germline, CDR1 is DFQATT, CDR2 SNEGSKA (reference sequence). CDR3 nucleotide sequence: TGCAGTGCTAGTTGGGAATTCCCCTTCGATGAGCAGTTCTTC. This sequence encodes CSASWEFPFDEQFF.

The V gene is TRBV5-1, the J gene TRBJ2-7; 10 positions match TRBD2. CDR3 length equals 17 residues. Germline V CDR1 and CDR2: SGHRS, YFSETQ. Germline trimming cut 0 bases from V and 0 bases from J; bases unmatched to any gene: 6. CDR3 residues: CASSLVGSGRFSYEQYF. For the CDR3, the DNA is TGCGCCAGCAGCTTGGTTGGTAGCGGGAGGTTCTCCTACGAGCAGTACTTC.

This clonotype has a count of ten or more. This chain connects TRBV24-1 to TRBJ2-1; D is unresolved. Germline-derived CDR1 and CDR2 are KGHDR and SFDVKD. V gave up 0 bases and J gave up 5 bases, with 13 bases separating them. The CDR3 has 16 residues. CDR3 sequence (DNA): TGTGCCACCAGTGATTTGAACAACCTTCTCGACAATGAGCAGTTCTTC. Translating gives CATSDLNNLLDNEQFF.

This clonotype was observed at least ten times. The gene calls are TRBV5-4 and TRBJ2-5; weak D call: TRBD2 (7 bases). Germline V gives CDR1 SGHNT, CDR2 YYREEE (reference sequence). V gave up 1 base and J gave up 1 base, with 17 bases separating them. There are 17 residues in the CDR3. CDR3 sequence (DNA): TGTGCCAGCAGCTTGATGTGGGGGCGGGGGTCCCAAGAGACCCAGTACTTC. As protein: CASSLMWGRGSQETQYF.

This clonotype was seen more than once but under ten times. V and J are TRBV29-1 and TRBJ1-2; tentative D call: TRBD1 (6 bases). There are 11 residues in the CDR3. V was shortened by 5 bases and J by 6 bases, with 10 bases between the two germline ends. CDR1 is SQVTM and CDR2 is ANQGSEA in the germline V gene. In DNA form, the CDR3 reads TGCAGCGTTTCAGGGGTGGATGGCTACACCTTC. It translates to CSVSGVDGYTF.

This clonotype was detected a few times. The chain combines TRBV9 with TRBJ1-1; D is possibly TRBD1 (6 bases). This CDR3 is built from 14 residues. V dropped 2 bases and J dropped 7 bases, with 15 bases sitting between them. The germline CDR1 and CDR2 sequences are SGDLS and YYNGEE. Here the CDR3 DNA reads TGTGCCAGCAGCGTGCCCGCCGAGGGGGGTGAAGCTTTCTTT. It codes for CASSVPAEGGEAFF.

This clonotype was observed many times. The chain recombines TRBV5-4 with TRBJ2-1; the D gene is possibly TRBD1 (6 bases). The CDR3 runs 12 residues. Trimming left V 4 bases short and J 13 bases short, with 15 bases between. Per the germline V gene, CDR1 is SGHNT and CDR2 is YYREEE (reference sequence). The DNA of the CDR3 is TGTGCCAGCAGCCTTGAGGGGGTCGGTCAGTTCTTC. It is translated as CASSLEGVGQFF. Filled out from reference TRBV5-4 and TRBJ2-1, the complete variable domain reads ETGVTQSPTHLIKTRGQQVTLRCSSQSGHNTVSWYQQALGQGPQFIFQYYREEENGRGNFPPRFSGLQFPNYSSELNVNALELDDSALYLCASSLEGVGQFFGPGTRLTVL.

This clonotype was recorded at least ten times. The chain uses TRBV30 and TRBJ2-7, with D perhaps matching TRBD1 (6 bases). The V end was cut by 5 bases, the J end by 5 bases, with 13 bases between. Germline assignment: CDR1 GTSNPN and CDR2 SVGIG (reference sequence). There are 12 residues in the CDR3. The CDR3 DNA reads as TGTGCCTGGGATACAGGGTTCGACGAGCAGTACTTC. It codes for CAWDTGFDEQYF.

This clonotype came up many times. The V gene is TRBV20-1, the J gene TRBJ1-1, with 7 bases identical to TRBD1. The CDR3 runs to 15 residues. Germline CDR1 DFQATT, CDR2 SNEGSKA (reference sequence). With V trimmed by 6 bases and J by 2 bases, 12 bases remained unmatched. The CDR3 DNA reads TGCAGTGCCTTTGATATGTACAGGGGAAACACTGAAGCTTTCTTT. This codes for CSAFDMYRGNTEAFF.

This chain connects TRBV6-1 to TRBJ2-7; 14 bases align to TRBD2. The CDR3 has 16 amino acids. Germline CDR1 reads MNHNS; CDR2 reads SASEGT. V was clipped by 6 bases and J by 3 bases; unmatched bases: 7. CDR3 in amino acids: CASSSTTSGRVYEQYF. The CDR3 nucleotides read TGTGCCAGCAGCTCGACGACTAGCGGGAGGGTCTACGAGCAGTACTTC.

This clonotype was seen a few times. This rearrangement joins TRBV20-1 to TRBJ1-6; the D gene is possibly TRBD1 (6 bases). Trimming took off 3 bases at V and 9 bases at J, with 21 bases between the two ends. This CDR3 has 16 amino acids. Germline CDR1 is DFQATT and CDR2 is SNEGSKA (reference sequence). DNA for the CDR3: TGCAGTGCTAGGAGGAGGGGGACCGGCGGAGGTTCACCCCTCCACTTT. Translating it yields CSARRRGTGGGSPLHF.